The 15 T cell receptor beta chains presented below share a single source sample, sequenced in a study of regulatory T cells in long-lasting Graves disease. Libraries of TCR beta came from iRepertoire HTBI primers plus Arm-PCR of CDR3 regions. TCRdb used MiXCR to reprocess the multiplex PCR reads, holding one entry per CDR3 protein. The sample has about 500,000 distinct CDR3 sequences; under 20% are singletons. The sample's time point: newly diagnosed GD, antithyroid drugs for less than 3 months. RNA isolated from PBMCs was used to make the TCR library. This sample was shared with a second study, whose subject was T cells in Graves' hyperthyroidism and ophthalmopathy.

Sequenced material: peripheral blood mononuclear cells (PBMCs), taken at new diagnosis, from a patient treated with antithyroid drugs. The source of these receptors is a middle-aged man with Graves disease.

This clonotype was seen repeatedly, ten times or more. Compared with germline, one end of the junction differs, possibly owing to a read error. The chain combines TRBV5-1 with TRBJ2-7; D call uncertain. This CDR3 is built from 14 residues. CDR1 SGHRS and CDR2 YFSETQ come from the germline V gene. CDR3 residues: CASSLGPVRYEQYF. In DNA form, the CDR3 reads TGTGCCAGCAGCTTAGGGCCGGTCCGCTACGAGCAGTACTTC.

V usage is TRBV5-5 and J usage is TRBJ2-5; TRBD2 aligns across 10 bases. Germline V gives CDR1 SGHKS, CDR2 YYEKEE (reference sequence). Trimming at V came to 4 bases and at J to 4 bases, leaving 4 bases not matched to a gene. This CDR3 contains 14 residues. CDR3 protein: CASSTRLAGETQYF. CDR3 in DNA: TGTGCCAGCAGCACGAGACTAGCGGGAGAGACCCAGTACTTC.

V usage is TRBV7-2 and J usage is TRBJ2-3; a possible D gene is TRBD1 (5 bases). Germline CDR1 SGHTA, CDR2 FQGNSA. V was trimmed by 5 bases and J by 2 bases, leaving 11 bases between them. CDR3 length equals 14 residues. CDR3 loop: CASSLDILTDTQYF. The CDR3 DNA follows: TGTGCCAGCAGCCTGGACATCCTCACAGATACGCAGTATTTT.

This clonotype was detected ten times or more. This CDR3 reads CASSNERGKLFF. For the CDR3, the DNA is TGTGCCAGCAGTAATGAACGGGGAAAACTGTTTTTT. The chain uses TRBV2 and TRBJ1-4, with D hard to call. V lost 5 bases to trimming and J lost 10 bases, with 11 bases between them. CDR1 and CDR2 (germline): SNHLY, FYNNEI. The CDR3 length is 12 residues.

Remarks on this clonotype: Germline is not matched at one junction end, which may reflect a read error. V is TRBV28 and J is TRBJ2-2, with TRBD1 as a possible D gene (6 bases). This CDR3 contains 13 residues. The germline gives CDR1 MDHEN, CDR2 SYDVKM. CDR3 DNA sequence: TGTGACAGCAGCCTTCAGGGGAGCGGGGAGCTGTTTTTT. Protein: CDSSLQGSGELFF.

This clonotype has ten or more counts. V gene TRBV7-9 combines with J gene TRBJ1-2; 7 bases agree with TRBD1. CDR3 length equals 14 residues. Germline trimming cut 3 bases from V and 4 bases from J; bases unmatched to any gene: 5. Germline V gives CDR1 SEHNR, CDR2 FQNEAQ (reference sequence). CDR3 residues: CASSLTDRVYGYTF. CDR3 in DNA: TGTGCCAGCAGCTTGACAGACAGGGTCTATGGCTACACCTTC.

This clonotype was picked up many times. V gene TRBV5-1 combines with J gene TRBJ2-3; D gene unclear. V was cut by 0 bases and J by 6 bases, with 5 bases left in between. This CDR3 comprises 12 residues. Germline values: CDR1 SGHRS, CDR2 YFSETQ. CDR3 amino acids: CASSLDFDTQYF. CDR3 nucleotides: TGCGCCAGCAGCTTGGACTTTGATACGCAGTATTTT. Full variable domain (missing parts from reference TRBV5-1 and TRBJ2-3): KAGVTQTPRYLIKTRGQQVTLSCSPISGHRSVSWYQQTPGQGLQFLFEYFSETQRNKGNFPGRFSGRQFSNSRSEMNVSTLELGDSALYLCASSLDFDTQYFGPGTRLTVL.

This clonotype was counted between two and nine times. This chain connects TRBV27 to TRBJ1-2; no clear D. The CDR3 totals 14 residues. V dropped 3 bases and J dropped 4 bases, with 12 bases sitting between them. Germline V CDR1 and CDR2: MNHEY, SMNVEV (reference sequence). Here the CDR3 reads CASSFTRLSYGYTF. For the CDR3, the DNA is TGTGCCAGCAGTTTCACCAGACTCTCCTATGGCTACACCTTC.

In this sample, this clonotype turned up many times. The germline gene is not matched at one end of the junction; a read error may be the cause. This sequence joins TRBV5-1 and TRBJ2-7; perhaps TRBD1 as D (6 bases). CDR1 and CDR2 from the germline V gene are SGHRS and YFSETQ. CDR3 length equals 14 residues. The CDR3 sequence is CASSSDRQRYEQYF. CDR3 bases: TGTGCCAGCAGCTCGGACAGACAACGATACGAGCAGTACTTC. Looking up the rest from reference TRBV5-1 and TRBJ2-7 gives the full variable domain: KAGVTQTPRYLIKTRGQQVTLSCSPISGHRSVSWYQQTPGQGLQFLFEYFSETQRNKGNFPGRFSGRQFSNSRSEMNVSTLELGDSALYLCASSSDRQRYEQYFGPGTRLTVT.

This clonotype was observed a handful of times. CDR3 sequence (DNA): TGTGCCAGCAGCTCCCGGCCTTACCCCCCCTACAATGAGCAGTTCTTC. It codes for CASSSRPYPPYNEQFF. This chain links TRBV5-6 with TRBJ2-1; no clear D gene. This CDR3 is built from 16 residues. With 3 bases removed from V and 2 bases from J, the gap between germline ends came to 15 bases. Germline CDR1 reads SGHDT; CDR2 reads YYEEEE.

This clonotype was seen many times. The chain employs TRBV30 and TRBJ2-3, with unresolved D. Trimming removed 3 bases at V and 7 bases at J, with 8 bases between. The germline V gene has CDR1 GTSNPN and CDR2 SVGIG (reference sequence). This CDR3 region has 11 residues. This CDR3 is CAWRLLHTQYF. CDR3 in DNA: TGTGCCTGGAGACTACTCCATACGCAGTATTTT. Using reference TRBV30 and TRBJ2-3 for the parts outside the CDR3, the full variable domain is SQTIHQWPATLVQPVGSPLSLECTVEGTSNPNLYWYRQAAGRGLQLLFYSVGIGQISSEVPQNLSASRPQDRQFILSSKKLLLSDSGFYLCAWRLLHTQYFGPGTRLTVL.

There are many counts of this clonotype. This chain connects TRBV3-1 to TRBJ2-7; tentatively, D is TRBD2 (5 bases). This CDR3 region has 14 residues. Trimming removed 1 base from V and 3 bases from J, with 10 bases in between. Germline loops: CDR1 LGHDT, CDR2 YNNKEL (reference sequence). As DNA, the CDR3 is TGTGCCAGCAGCCAAGGGGGTGGAGGCTACGAGCAGTACTTC. This encodes CASSQGGGGYEQYF.

This clonotype was detected a few times. This sequence joins TRBV29-1 and TRBJ1-1, with D hard to call. The CDR3 runs 14 residues. Germline CDR1 and CDR2: SQVTM and ANQGSEA. V lost 4 bases and J lost 3, with 15 bases in between. CDR3 sequence: CSVALRKRDTEAFF. As DNA, the CDR3 is TGCAGCGTTGCACTCCGGAAGCGGGACACTGAAGCTTTCTTT. Full variable domain (rest looked up from reference TRBV29-1 and TRBJ1-1): SAVISQKPSRDICQRGTSLTIQCQVDSQVTMMFWYRQQPGQSLTLIATANQGSEATYESGFVIDKFPISRPNLTFSTLTVSNMSPEDSSIYLCSVALRKRDTEAFFGQGTRLTVV.

The chain joins TRBV7-2 to TRBJ2-1; 8 bases align to TRBD2. Germline loops: CDR1 SGHTA, CDR2 FQGNSA. Unmatched junction bases numbered 5, after V lost 5 bases and J lost 2 bases. The CDR3 is 15 residues long. The CDR3: CASSTNGGAYNEQFF. CDR3 DNA: TGTGCCAGCAGCACCAACGGGGGGGCCTACAATGAGCAGTTCTTC.

Ten or more counts support this clonotype. This rearrangement joins TRBV28 to TRBJ1-5; D uncertain. The CDR3 spans 16 residues. V was shortened by 3 bases and J by 3 bases, with 15 bases between the two germline ends. Germline CDR1 MDHEN, CDR2 SYDVKM. CDR3 protein: CASSFHSGQDNQPQHF. The CDR3 DNA follows: TGTGCCAGCAGTTTCCATTCGGGCCAGGACAATCAGCCCCAGCATTTT. The full variable domain, completed using reference TRBV28 and TRBJ1-5, is DVKVTQSSRYLVKRTGEKVFLECVQDMDHENMFWYRQDPGLGLRLIYFSYDVKMKEKGDIPEGYSVSREKKERFSLILESASTNQTSMYLCASSFHSGQDNQPQHFGDGTRLSIL.